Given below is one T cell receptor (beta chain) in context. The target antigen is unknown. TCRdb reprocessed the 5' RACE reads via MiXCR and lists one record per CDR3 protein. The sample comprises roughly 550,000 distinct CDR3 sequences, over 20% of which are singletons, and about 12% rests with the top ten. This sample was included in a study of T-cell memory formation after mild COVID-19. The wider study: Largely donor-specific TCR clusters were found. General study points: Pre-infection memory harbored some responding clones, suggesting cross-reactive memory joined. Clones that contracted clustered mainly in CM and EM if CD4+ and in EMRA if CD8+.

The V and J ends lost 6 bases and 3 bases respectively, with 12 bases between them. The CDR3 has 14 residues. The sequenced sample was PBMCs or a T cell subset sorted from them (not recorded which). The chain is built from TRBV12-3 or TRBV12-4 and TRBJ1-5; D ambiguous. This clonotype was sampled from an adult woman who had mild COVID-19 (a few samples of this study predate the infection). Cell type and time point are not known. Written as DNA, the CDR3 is TGTGCCAGCAGACAGACGACTCCCAATCAGCCCCAGCATTTT. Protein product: CASRQTTPNQPQHF.